The TCR beta chain under discussion was sequenced for a study of blood T cell repertoires in COVID-19. Study background: From T cells, B-cell-depleted T cells, or PBMCs came the material, which was cDNA or gDNA.

The CDR3 has 15 amino acids. In germline, CDR1 is SGHAT, CDR2 FQNNGV. V trimming: 5 bases; J trimming: 5 bases; junction bases outside the gene matches: 10. The repertoire was sequenced with immunoSEQ multiplex PCR; TCRdb's copy has only in-frame clones and lacks some. The sample includes some 200,000 clones, roughly 80% of them seen just once. This sequence joins TRBV11-2 and TRBJ2-7, with 9 bases aligning to TRBD1. The TCR originated in a woman aged 55-69 years with acute or convalescent COVID-19. Sequencing was performed on peripheral blood. The CDR3 region has the DNA TGTGCCAGCAGCAAAGGGACAGGGTTAAGGAACGAGCAGTACTTC. Amino acid sequence: CASSKGTGLRNEQYF.